The TCR beta chain described here comes from a study of tumor-infiltrating lymphocytes in primary liver carcinoma. The CDR3 runs to 15 residues. Per the germline V gene, CDR1 is MGHRA and CDR2 is YSYEKL. This clonotype was observed once. The junction shows a germline mismatch at one end, possibly a read error. Co-extracted RNA and DNA came from about 19-30 mg of unsorted bulk tissue. Each sampled tumor had five separate regions taken from it. A constant-region primer primed TCR beta cDNA synthesis from 500 ng of total RNA. Each TCR beta library was derived from three nested multiplex PCR rounds that employed slightly modified ARM-PCR. Primers for the first two PCR rounds were TRBV1-TRBV30 forward primers and a C-beta reverse primer (approximately 10 cycles per round). Each CDR3 protein gets one entry after TCRdb re-called the multiplex PCR reads with MiXCR. This sample has approximately 74,000 distinct CDR3 sequences, with around 75% found just once.

This chain links TRBV4-1 with TRBJ2-7; D not resolved. Sequenced material: liver tumor tissue from sampling region 4. Subset specified: tumor region T4, right-lateral pole. The sequence came from a woman aged 55-75 years with primary liver carcinoma and hepatitis B virus infection. The CDR3 sequence: CASIQGSSSVYELYF. DNA for the CDR3: TGCGCCAGCATCCAAGGTTCGTCCTCCGTTTACGAGCTGTACTTC.